This paragraph covers one T cell receptor beta chain sequence. Clones were sequenced by immunoSEQ multiplex PCR, and TCRdb holds only the in-frame ones, with some missing. The sample holds about 64,000 clones, 96% seen once. The record originates from a study of T cell changes during pregnancy in multiple sclerosis. CDR3 length equals 14 residues. Trimming pared 3 bases from V and 5 bases from J, leaving 10 bases between. The germline V gene encodes CDR1 MDHEN and CDR2 SYDVKM. The rearrangement uses TRBV28 and TRBJ2-2; D uncertain. Here the sequenced sample was CD8+ T cells from peripheral blood mononuclear cells, taken after pregnancy. The receptor was isolated from a female donor with multiple sclerosis, enrolled in a pregnancy study. The CDR3 DNA reads as TGTGCCAGCAGTTTCCTTTCTCCGACCGGGGAGCTGTTTTTT. It is translated as CASSFLSPTGELFF.